Listed here are 7 T cell receptor beta chains from one sample, sequenced in a study of blood T cell repertoires in COVID-19. Produced via immunoSEQ multiplex PCR; TCRdb's table is partial and in-frame only. Of some 77,000 clones listed, roughly 80% were seen once; the top ten hold 1.8%. The sample was peripheral blood. These receptors were collected from a woman aged 60-75 years with acute or convalescent COVID-19.

The chain combines TRBV28 with TRBJ1-2; TRBD1 agrees at 10 bases. The CDR3 is 12 residues long. Trimming cost V 2 bases and J 13 bases; bases outside gene matches: 4. Germline V gene lookup returns CDR1 MDHEN and CDR2 SYDVKM. CDR3 region: CASSLRQGAPTF. CDR3 DNA sequence: TGTGCCAGCAGTTTACGACAGGGGGCCCCCACCTTC.

This chain connects TRBV15 to TRBJ1-4; the D gene is possibly TRBD1 (5 bases). The CDR3 sequence is 16 residues long. The V end was cut by 1 base, the J end by 8 bases, with 17 bases between. The germline gives CDR1 LNHNV, CDR2 YYDKDF (reference sequence). CDR3 residues: CATSRALGGIEEKLFF. CDR3 bases: TGTGCCACCAGCAGAGCCCTGGGGGGAATCGAGGAAAAACTGTTTTTT.

The rearrangement uses TRBV19 and TRBJ1-5; D is unclear. CDR3 length: 13 amino acids. Germline V lookup: CDR1 LNHDA, CDR2 SQIVND (reference sequence). V gave up 10 bases and J gave up 4 bases, with 14 bases separating them. The CDR3 DNA reads as TGTGCCACCTACGACGGGGTAAATCAGCCCCAGCATTTT. Protein: CATYDGVNQPQHF.

The chain has TRBV20-1 and TRBJ2-7, with 9 positions matching TRBD1. The CDR3 runs to 16 residues. The J segment lost 0 bases and the V segment lost 3 bases, leaving 9 bases of the junction unmatched. Germline loops: CDR1 DFQATT, CDR2 SNEGSKA (reference sequence). The CDR3 loop reads CSASPGTGITSYEQYF. The CDR3 DNA follows: TGCAGTGCTAGTCCCGGGACAGGGATTACCTCCTACGAGCAGTACTTC.

This clone was picked up one time. In the same sample, other DNA sequences code for this CDR3. The J gene is TRBJ1-5, the V gene TRBV28; 7 bases align to TRBD1. Germline values: CDR1 MDHEN, CDR2 SYDVKM. The CDR3 is made up of 14 amino acids. After removal of 7 bases from V and 2 bases from J, the junction contained 5 bases not matched to a gene. This CDR3 reads CASNTGAGNQPQHF. The CDR3 DNA is TGTGCCAGCAATACAGGGGCGGGCAATCAGCCCCAGCATTTT.

This clone was seen only once. The sample carries other DNA sequences with the same CDR3. The V call is TRBV14, the J call TRBJ2-3; no reliable D call. V lost 1 base and J lost 4, with 6 bases in between. CDR1 and CDR2 from the germline V gene are SGHDN and FVKESK. The CDR3 runs 13 residues. CDR3 in DNA: TGTGCCAGCAGCCAAGGGCTAGCAGATACGCAGTATTTT. As protein: CASSQGLADTQYF.

V usage is TRBV28 and J usage is TRBJ2-7, with no clear D. In germline, CDR1 is MDHEN, CDR2 SYDVKM. CDR3 length: 13 amino acids. V dropped 3 bases and J dropped 0 bases, with 6 bases sitting between them. The CDR3 spells CASSFSNSYEQYF. DNA of the CDR3: TGTGCCAGCAGTTTTAGCAACTCCTACGAGCAGTACTTC.